This T cell receptor beta chain was recovered during a study of shared T cell receptors in the human thymus. This clone was found a few times. TCRdb's copy holds only in-frame clones and misses some; the assay was immunoSEQ multiplex PCR. The table shows 640,000 or so clones, with over 75% occurring only once. Trimming took off 4 bases at V and 2 bases at J, with 13 bases between the two ends. Germline assignment: CDR1 SGHRS and CDR2 YFSETQ. There are 15 residues in the CDR3. These data were also reused for a study on human thymus T cells. That report notes: Serving as donors were healthy Finnish infants, each of whom was having open corrective surgery for congenital heart defects. Corrective heart surgery yielded the resections from which the thymus tissue came. It looked as if thymic and blood repertoires used V and J genes in a biased way. As related research reported, thymic repertoires overlapped highly among unrelated individuals.

Sample: thymocytes. The rearrangement uses TRBV5-1 and TRBJ1-3; unclear D gene. This receptor was taken from a boy under three years old with a congenital heart defect. CDR3 nucleotides: TGCGCCAGCAGCCTGATAAGTGGAGCTGGAAACACCATATATTTT. Its protein is CASSLISGAGNTIYF. Drawing the rest from reference TRBV5-1 and TRBJ1-3, the complete variable domain is KAGVTQTPRYLIKTRGQQVTLSCSPISGHRSVSWYQQTPGQGLQFLFEYFSETQRNKGNFPGRFSGRQFSNSRSEMNVSTLELGDSALYLCASSLISGAGNTIYFGEGSWLTVV.